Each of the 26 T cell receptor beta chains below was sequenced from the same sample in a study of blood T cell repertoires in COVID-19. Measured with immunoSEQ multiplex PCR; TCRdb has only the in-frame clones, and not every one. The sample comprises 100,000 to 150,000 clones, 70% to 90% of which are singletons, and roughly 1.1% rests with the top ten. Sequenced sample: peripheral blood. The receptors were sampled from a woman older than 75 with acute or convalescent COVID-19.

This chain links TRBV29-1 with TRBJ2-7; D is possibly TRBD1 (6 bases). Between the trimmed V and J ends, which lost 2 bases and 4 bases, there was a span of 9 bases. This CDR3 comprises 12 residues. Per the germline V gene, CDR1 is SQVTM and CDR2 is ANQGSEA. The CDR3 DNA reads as TGCAGCGTTGAACGCCAGGGGTACGAGCAGTACTTC. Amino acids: CSVERQGYEQYF.

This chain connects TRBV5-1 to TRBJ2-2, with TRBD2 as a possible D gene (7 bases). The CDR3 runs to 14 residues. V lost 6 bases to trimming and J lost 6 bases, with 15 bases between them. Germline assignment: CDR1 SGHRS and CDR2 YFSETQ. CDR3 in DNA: TGCGCCAGCAAGAACAGGGAGGGTCCCGGGGAGCTGTTTTTT. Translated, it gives CASKNREGPGELFF.

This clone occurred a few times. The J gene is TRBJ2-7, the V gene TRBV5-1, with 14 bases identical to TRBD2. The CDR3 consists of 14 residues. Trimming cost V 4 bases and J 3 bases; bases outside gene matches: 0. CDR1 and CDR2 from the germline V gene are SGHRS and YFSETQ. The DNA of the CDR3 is TGCGCCAGCAGCGGGACTAGCGGGGGCTACGAGCAGTACTTC. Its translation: CASSGTSGGYEQYF.

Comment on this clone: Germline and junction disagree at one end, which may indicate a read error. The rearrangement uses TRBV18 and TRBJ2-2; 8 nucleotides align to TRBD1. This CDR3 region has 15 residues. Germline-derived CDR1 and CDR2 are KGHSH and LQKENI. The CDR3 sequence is CASSPQGANTGELFF. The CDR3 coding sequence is TGTGCCAGCTCCCCACAGGGGGCGAACACCGGGGAGCTGTTTTTT.

The CDR3 spells CASSQGEQGYEEQYF. CDR3 DNA sequence: TGTGCCAGCAGCCAAGGGGAACAGGGGTATGAGGAGCAGTACTTC. The chain couples TRBV4-2 to TRBJ2-7; 7 bases line up with TRBD1. This CDR3 region has 15 residues. V was clipped by 1 base and J by 7 bases; unmatched bases: 10. CDR1 is LGHNA, CDR2 YNFKEQ, per germline.

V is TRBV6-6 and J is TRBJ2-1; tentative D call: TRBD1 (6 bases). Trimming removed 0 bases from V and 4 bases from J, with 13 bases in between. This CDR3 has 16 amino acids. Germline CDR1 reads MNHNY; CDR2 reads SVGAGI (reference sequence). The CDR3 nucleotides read TGTGCCAGCAGTTACTCGGCTCCGGGACAATACAATGAGCAGTTCTTC. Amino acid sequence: CASSYSAPGQYNEQFF.

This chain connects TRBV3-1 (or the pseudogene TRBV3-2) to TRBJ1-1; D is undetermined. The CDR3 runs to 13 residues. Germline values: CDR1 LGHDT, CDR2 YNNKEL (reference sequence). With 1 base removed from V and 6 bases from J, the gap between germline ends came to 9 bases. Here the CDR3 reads CASSQAGSSEAFF. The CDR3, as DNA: TGTGCCAGCAGCCAAGCGGGATCTTCTGAAGCTTTCTTT.

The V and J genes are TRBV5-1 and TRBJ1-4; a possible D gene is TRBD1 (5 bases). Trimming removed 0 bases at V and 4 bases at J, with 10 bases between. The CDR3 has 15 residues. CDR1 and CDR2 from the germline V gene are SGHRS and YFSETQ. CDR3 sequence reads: CASSLEAGINEKLFF. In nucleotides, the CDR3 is TGCGCCAGCAGCTTGGAGGCAGGGATTAATGAAAAACTGTTTTTT.

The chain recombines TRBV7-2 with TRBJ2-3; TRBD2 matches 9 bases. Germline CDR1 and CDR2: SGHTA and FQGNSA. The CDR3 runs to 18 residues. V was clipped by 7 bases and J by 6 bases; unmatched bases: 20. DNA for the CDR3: TGTGCCAGCACCAAACGATCACAAGCGGGAGGTAATACGGATACGCAGTATTTT. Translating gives CASTKRSQAGGNTDTQYF. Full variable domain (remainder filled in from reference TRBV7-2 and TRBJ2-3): GAGVSQSPSNKVTEKGKDVELRCDPISGHTALYWYRQSLGQGLEFLIYFQGNSAPDKSGLPSDRFSAERTGGSVSTLTIQRTQQEDSAVYLCASTKRSQAGGNTDTQYFGPGTRLTVL.

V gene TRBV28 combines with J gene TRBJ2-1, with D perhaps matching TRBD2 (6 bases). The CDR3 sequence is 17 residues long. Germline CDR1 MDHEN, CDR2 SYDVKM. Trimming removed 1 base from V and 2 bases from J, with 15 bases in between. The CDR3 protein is CASSLLVAGSPYNEQFF. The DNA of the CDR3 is TGTGCCAGCAGTTTATTAGTTGCCGGGAGTCCCTACAATGAGCAGTTCTTC.

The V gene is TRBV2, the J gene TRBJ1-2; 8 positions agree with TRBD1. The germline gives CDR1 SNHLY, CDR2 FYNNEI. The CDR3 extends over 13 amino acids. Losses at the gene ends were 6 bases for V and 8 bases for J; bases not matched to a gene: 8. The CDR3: CASRRQGSQGYTF. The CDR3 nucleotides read TGTGCCAGCAGACGACAGGGGTCGCAAGGCTACACCTTC.

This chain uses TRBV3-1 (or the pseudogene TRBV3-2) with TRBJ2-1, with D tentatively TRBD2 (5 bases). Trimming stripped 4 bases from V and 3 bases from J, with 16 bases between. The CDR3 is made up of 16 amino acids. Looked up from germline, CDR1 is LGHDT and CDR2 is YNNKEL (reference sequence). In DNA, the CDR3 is TGTGCCAGCAGCCCGGCGAGCGGAGGTTTCTACAATGAGCAGTTCTTC. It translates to CASSPASGGFYNEQFF.

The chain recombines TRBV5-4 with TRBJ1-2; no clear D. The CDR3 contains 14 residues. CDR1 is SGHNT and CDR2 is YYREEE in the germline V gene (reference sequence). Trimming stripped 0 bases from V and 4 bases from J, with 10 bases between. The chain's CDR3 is CASSLDPGGYGYTF. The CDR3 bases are TGTGCCAGCAGCTTGGATCCCGGTGGCTATGGCTACACCTTC.

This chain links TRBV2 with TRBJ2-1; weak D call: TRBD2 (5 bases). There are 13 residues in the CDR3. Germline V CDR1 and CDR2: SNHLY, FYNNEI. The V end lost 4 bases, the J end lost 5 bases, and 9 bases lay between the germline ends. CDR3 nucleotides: TGTGCCAGCAGTGTAAGCGGTGACAATGAGCAGTTCTTC. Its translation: CASSVSGDNEQFF.

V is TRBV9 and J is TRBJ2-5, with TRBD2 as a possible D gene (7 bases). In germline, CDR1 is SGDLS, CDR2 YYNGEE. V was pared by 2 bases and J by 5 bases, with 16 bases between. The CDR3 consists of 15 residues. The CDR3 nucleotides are TGTGCCAGCAGCGTTCACTCGGGGGGCGGGGAGACCCAGTACTTC. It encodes CASSVHSGGGETQYF.

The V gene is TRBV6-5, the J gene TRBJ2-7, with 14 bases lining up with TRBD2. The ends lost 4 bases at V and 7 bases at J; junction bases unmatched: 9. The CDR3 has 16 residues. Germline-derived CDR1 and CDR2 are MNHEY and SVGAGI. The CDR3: CASSFRLAGGPREQYF. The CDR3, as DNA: TGTGCCAGCAGTTTTCGACTAGCGGGAGGGCCTCGTGAGCAGTACTTC.

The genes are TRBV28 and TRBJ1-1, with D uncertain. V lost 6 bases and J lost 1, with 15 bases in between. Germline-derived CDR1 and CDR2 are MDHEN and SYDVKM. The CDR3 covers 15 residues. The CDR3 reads CASSLFGGGNTEAFF. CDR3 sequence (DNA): TGTGCCAGCAGCCTCTTTGGAGGCGGGAACACTGAAGCTTTCTTT. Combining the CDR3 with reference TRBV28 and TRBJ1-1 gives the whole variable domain DVKVTQSSRYLVKRTGEKVFLECVQDMDHENMFWYRQDPGLGLRLIYFSYDVKMKEKGDIPEGYSVSREKKERFSLILESASTNQTSMYLCASSLFGGGNTEAFFGQGTRLTVV.

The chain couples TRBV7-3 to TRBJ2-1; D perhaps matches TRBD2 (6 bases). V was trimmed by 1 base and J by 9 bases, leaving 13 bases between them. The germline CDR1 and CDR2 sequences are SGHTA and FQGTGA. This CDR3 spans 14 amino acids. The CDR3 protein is CASSLNRDSGEQFF. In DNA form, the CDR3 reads TGTGCCAGCAGCTTAAACCGGGACTCAGGTGAGCAGTTCTTC.

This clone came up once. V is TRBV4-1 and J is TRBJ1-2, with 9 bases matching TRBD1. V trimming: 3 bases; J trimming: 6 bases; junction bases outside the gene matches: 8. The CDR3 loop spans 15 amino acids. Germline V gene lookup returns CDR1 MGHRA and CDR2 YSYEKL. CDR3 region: CASSHGTGSLDGYTF. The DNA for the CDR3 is TGCGCCAGCAGCCATGGGACAGGGAGTCTTGATGGCTACACCTTC.

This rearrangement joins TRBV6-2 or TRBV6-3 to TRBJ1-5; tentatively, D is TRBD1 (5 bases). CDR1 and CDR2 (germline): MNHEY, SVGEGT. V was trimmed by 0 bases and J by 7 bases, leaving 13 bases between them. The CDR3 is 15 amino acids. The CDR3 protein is CASSYSAGQGQPQHF. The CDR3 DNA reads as TGTGCCAGCAGTTACTCGGCAGGGCAGGGCCAGCCCCAGCATTTT.

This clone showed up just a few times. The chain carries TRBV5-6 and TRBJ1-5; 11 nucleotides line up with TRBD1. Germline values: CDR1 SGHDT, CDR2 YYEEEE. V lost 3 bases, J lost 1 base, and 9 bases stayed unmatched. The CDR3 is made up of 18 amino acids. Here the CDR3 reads CASSSSDRGQGSNQPQHF. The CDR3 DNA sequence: TGTGCCAGCAGCTCTTCGGACAGGGGGCAAGGGAGCAATCAGCCCCAGCATTTT.

CDR3 in DNA: TGCGCCAGCTCAACAGGGGGCGGTGAGACCCAGTACTTC. Translation: CASSTGGGETQYF. This sequence joins TRBV5-1 and TRBJ2-5; 9 bases line up with TRBD1. Germline trimming cut 7 bases from V and 5 bases from J; bases unmatched to any gene: 6. The germline gives CDR1 SGHRS, CDR2 YFSETQ. The CDR3 is 13 amino acids.

CDR3 loop: CSASSSNEKLFF. Written as DNA, the CDR3 is TGCAGTGCTAGTTCGAGTAATGAAAAACTGTTTTTT. The chain joins TRBV20-1 to TRBJ1-4, with D hard to call. Per germline, CDR1 DFQATT and CDR2 SNEGSKA (reference sequence). V lost 3 bases to trimming and J lost 4 bases, with 6 bases between them. This CDR3 comprises 12 residues.

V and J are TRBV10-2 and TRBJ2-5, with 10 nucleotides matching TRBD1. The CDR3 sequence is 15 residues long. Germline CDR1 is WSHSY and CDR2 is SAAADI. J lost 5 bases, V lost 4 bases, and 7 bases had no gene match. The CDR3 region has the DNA TGCGCCAGCAGTGCCCAGGACAGGGGGGACGAGACCCAGTACTTC. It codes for CASSAQDRGDETQYF.

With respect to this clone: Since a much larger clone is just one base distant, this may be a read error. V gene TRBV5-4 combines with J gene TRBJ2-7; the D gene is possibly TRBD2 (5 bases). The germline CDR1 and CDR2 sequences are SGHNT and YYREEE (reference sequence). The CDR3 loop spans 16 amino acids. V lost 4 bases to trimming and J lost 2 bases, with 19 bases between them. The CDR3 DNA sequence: TGTGCCAGCAGCCAGGCGGCGTCGGCCGGGGCCTACGAGCAGTACTTC. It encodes CASSQAASAGAYEQYF.

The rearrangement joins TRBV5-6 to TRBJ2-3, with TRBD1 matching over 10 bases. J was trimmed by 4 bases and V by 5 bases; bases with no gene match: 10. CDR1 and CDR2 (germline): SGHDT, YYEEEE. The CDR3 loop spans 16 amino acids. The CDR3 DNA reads TGTGCCAGCAGTACGAAGGTGGGACAGGGGTCAGATACGCAGTATTTT. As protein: CASSTKVGQGSDTQYF.